One and the same sample provided the 15 T cell receptor beta chains below, sequenced in a study of blood T cell repertoires in COVID-19. Profiled with immunoSEQ multiplex PCR; TCRdb holds only in-frame clones, not every one. Of about 240,000 clones in the sample, 83% are singletons; the top ten hold 3.5% to 4%. Sequenced material: PBMCs or T cells enriched from blood (not recorded which). These receptors all stem from a woman in her forties who had been exposed to COVID-19.

The chain has TRBV7-9 and TRBJ2-1; 10 nucleotides align to TRBD2. Germline-derived CDR1 and CDR2 are SEHNR and FQNEAQ (reference sequence). This CDR3 is built from 14 residues. The junction had 7 bases not matched to a gene; V was cut back by 6 bases and J by 8 bases. The CDR3 DNA follows: TGTGCCAGCAGTGTTAGCGGGGGGAGGGATGAGCAGTTCTTC. Translating it yields CASSVSGGRDEQFF.

The V call is TRBV6-2 or TRBV6-3, the J call TRBJ2-2; the D is unclear. V lost 2 bases and J 0 bases, leaving 4 bases between the germline ends. CDR1 MNHEY and CDR2 SVGEGT come from the germline V gene. CDR3 size: 14 residues. CDR3 loop: CASSYPSNTGELFF. CDR3 DNA sequence: TGTGCCAGCAGTTACCCTTCGAACACCGGGGAGCTGTTTTTT.

The chain is built from TRBV6-6 and TRBJ1-5; perhaps TRBD1 as D (5 bases). The germline V and J ends were trimmed by 0 bases and 4 bases, with 10 bases remaining between them. Germline CDR1 MNHNY, CDR2 SVGAGI (reference sequence). The CDR3 has 15 amino acids. The CDR3 region has the DNA TGTGCCAGCAGTTACTCGGGGGAGGAGAATCAGCCCCAGCATTTT. It translates to CASSYSGEENQPQHF.

This clone has only one observation. The CDR3 loop reads CASSEATGYGNTIYF. The DNA for the CDR3 is TGTGCCAGCAGTGAAGCGACAGGGTACGGAAACACCATATATTTT. The chain couples TRBV6-1 to TRBJ1-3; TRBD1 matches 7 bases. The CDR3 has 15 amino acids. Trimming at V came to 0 bases and at J to 4 bases, leaving 3 bases not matched to a gene. Per the germline V gene, CDR1 is MNHNS and CDR2 is SASEGT.

The chain combines TRBV28 with TRBJ2-7, with D possibly TRBD2 on 7 matching bases. The germline gives CDR1 MDHEN, CDR2 SYDVKM. CDR3 length: 14 residues. Trimming pared 8 bases from V and 3 bases from J, leaving 17 bases between. The CDR3 is CASFQGGAVYEQYF. CDR3 nucleotide sequence: TGTGCCAGCTTCCAAGGGGGGGCCGTCTACGAGCAGTACTTC.

This chain links TRBV3-1 (or the pseudogene TRBV3-2) with TRBJ1-2, with D unclear. The V end lost 5 bases, the J end lost 4 bases, and 14 bases lay between the germline ends. CDR1 and CDR2 (germline): LGHDT, YNNKEL (reference sequence). This CDR3 is 14 amino acids long. In nucleotides, the CDR3 is TGTGCCAGCAGCAATCTTACGGGGATCTATGGCTACACCTTC. Protein sequence: CASSNLTGIYGYTF.

V is TRBV7-2 and J is TRBJ1-2; D is unclear. CDR1 is SGHTA and CDR2 is FQGNSA in the germline V gene. There are 15 residues in the CDR3. V lost 7 bases, J lost 1 base, and 16 bases lay in between. The CDR3 coding sequence is TGTGCCAGCACCTACCTTCGACTCCTTAACTATGGCTACACCTTC. Its translation is CASTYLRLLNYGYTF.

J is TRBJ2-4 and V is TRBV7-9, with TRBD1 as a possible D gene (6 bases). Between the trimmed V and J ends, which lost 3 bases and 2 bases, there was a span of 11 bases. Germline-derived CDR1 and CDR2 are SEHNR and FQNEAQ (reference sequence). The CDR3 contains 15 residues. The CDR3 is CASSFTQGTKNIQYF. In DNA, the CDR3 is TGTGCCAGCAGCTTTACACAGGGAACCAAAAACATTCAGTACTTC.

CDR3 in DNA: TGTGCCTGGAGCCAAGGGACAGGGGGCGGGTACACCTTC. The encoded protein is CAWSQGTGGGYTF. V usage is TRBV30 and J usage is TRBJ1-2, with 12 bases identical to TRBD1. The CDR3 is 13 residues long. CDR1 is GTSNPN and CDR2 is SVGIG in the germline V gene (reference sequence). V shed 3 bases, J shed 11 bases, and the junction held 7 bases outside the gene matches.

With regard to this clone: Additional DNA sequences in this sample encode the identical CDR3. The V and J genes are TRBV2 and TRBJ2-1, with 8 bases lining up with TRBD2. This CDR3 spans 17 amino acids. Trimming took 8 bases from V and 8 from J; bases not matched to a gene: 20. Germline V lookup: CDR1 SNHLY, CDR2 FYNNEI. CDR3 sequence (DNA): TGTGCCAGCCGGGGCGGGGCGGGGGGCCCCGTGGGGGATGAGCAGTTCTTC. As protein: CASRGGAGGPVGDEQFF.

This chain links TRBV12-3 or TRBV12-4 with TRBJ2-7, with a possible D match to TRBD1 (6 bases). V lost 5 bases and J 5 bases, leaving 13 bases between the germline ends. CDR3 length equals 13 residues. CDR3: CASSPGTRNEQYF. Written as DNA, the CDR3 is TGTGCCAGCAGTCCCGGGACAAGGAACGAGCAGTACTTC.

The chain couples TRBV12-5 to TRBJ1-5; D is uncertain. Per the germline V gene, CDR1 is LGHNT and CDR2 is FRNRAP. The ends were cut back, 1 base at V and 4 bases at J, with 5 bases in the middle. The CDR3 is 13 amino acids. The CDR3 sequence is CASGLDSNQPQHF. In nucleotides, the CDR3 is TGTGCTAGTGGTTTGGACAGTAATCAGCCCCAGCATTTT.

This clone was observed once. J is TRBJ1-5 and V is TRBV19; weak D call: TRBD1 (6 bases). V dropped 2 bases and J dropped 6 bases, with 11 bases sitting between them. The CDR3 runs 14 residues. Looked up from germline, CDR1 is LNHDA and CDR2 is SQIVND (reference sequence). The chain's CDR3 is CASSIRGAGQPQHF. CDR3 bases: TGTGCCAGTAGTATACGGGGGGCTGGTCAGCCCCAGCATTTT.

A single count supports this clone. The genes are TRBV6-6 and TRBJ1-5; D ambiguous. CDR3 length equals 12 residues. Germline V gene lookup returns CDR1 MNHNY and CDR2 SVGAGI (reference sequence). Trimming removed 0 bases at V and 12 bases at J, with 9 bases between. CDR3 DNA: TGTGCCAGCAGTTACTCCCGGGAGGGCCAGCATTTT. Residues: CASSYSREGQHF.

The V call is TRBV20-1, the J call TRBJ2-5; 7 bases match TRBD1. There are 14 residues in the CDR3. V gave up 3 bases and J gave up 0 bases; unmatched junction bases: 4. CDR1 and CDR2 (germline): DFQATT, SNEGSKA (reference sequence). CDR3: CSASHRGYQETQYF. The DNA for the CDR3 is TGCAGTGCTAGTCACAGGGGCTACCAAGAGACCCAGTACTTC.